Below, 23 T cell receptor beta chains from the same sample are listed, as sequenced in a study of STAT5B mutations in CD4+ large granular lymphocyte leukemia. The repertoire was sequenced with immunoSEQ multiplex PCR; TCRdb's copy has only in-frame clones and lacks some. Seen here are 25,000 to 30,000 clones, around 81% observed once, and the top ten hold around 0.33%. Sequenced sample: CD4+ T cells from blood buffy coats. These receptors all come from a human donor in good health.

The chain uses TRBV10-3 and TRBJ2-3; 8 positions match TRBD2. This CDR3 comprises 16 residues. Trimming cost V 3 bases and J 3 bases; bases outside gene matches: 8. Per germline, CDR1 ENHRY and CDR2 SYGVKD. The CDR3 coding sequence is TGTGCCATCAGTGATGGGGCGGGGGGATTTACAGATACGCAGTATTTT. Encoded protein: CAISDGAGGFTDTQYF.

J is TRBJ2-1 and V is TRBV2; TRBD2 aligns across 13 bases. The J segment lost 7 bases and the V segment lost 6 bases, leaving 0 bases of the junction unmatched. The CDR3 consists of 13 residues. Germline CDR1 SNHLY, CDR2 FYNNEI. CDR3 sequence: CASRGLAGNEQFF. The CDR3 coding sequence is TGTGCCAGCAGGGGACTAGCGGGAAATGAGCAGTTCTTC.

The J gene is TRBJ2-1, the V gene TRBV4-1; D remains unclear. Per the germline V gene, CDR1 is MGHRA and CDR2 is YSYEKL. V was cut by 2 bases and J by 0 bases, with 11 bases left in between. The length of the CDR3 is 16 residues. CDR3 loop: CASSQPARNSYNEQFF. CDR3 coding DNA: TGCGCCAGCAGCCAACCCGCGAGGAACTCCTACAATGAGCAGTTCTTC.

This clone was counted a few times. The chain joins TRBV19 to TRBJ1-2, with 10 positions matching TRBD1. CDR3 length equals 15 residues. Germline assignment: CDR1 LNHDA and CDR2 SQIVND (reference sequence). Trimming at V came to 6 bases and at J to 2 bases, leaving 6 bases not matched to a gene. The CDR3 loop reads CASRIPGQGNYGYTF. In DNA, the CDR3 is TGTGCCAGTAGGATTCCGGGACAGGGGAACTATGGCTACACCTTC. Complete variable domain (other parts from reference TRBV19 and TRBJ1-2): DGGITQSPKYLFRKEGQNVTLSCEQNLNHDAMYWYRQDPGQGLRLIYYSQIVNDFQKGDIAEGYSVSREKKESFPLTVTSAQKNPTAFYLCASRIPGQGNYGYTFGSGTRLTVV.

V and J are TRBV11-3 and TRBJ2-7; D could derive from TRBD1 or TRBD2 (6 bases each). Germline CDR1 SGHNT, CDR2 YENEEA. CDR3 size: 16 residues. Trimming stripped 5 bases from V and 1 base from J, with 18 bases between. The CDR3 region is CASSEGGGQSSYEQYF. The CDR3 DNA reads TGTGCCAGCAGCGAGGGGGGTGGGCAATCGTCCTACGAGCAGTACTTC.

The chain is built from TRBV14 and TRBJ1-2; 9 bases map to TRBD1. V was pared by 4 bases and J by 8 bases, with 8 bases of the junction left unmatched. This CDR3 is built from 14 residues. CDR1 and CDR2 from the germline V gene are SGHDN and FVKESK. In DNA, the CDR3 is TGTGCCAGCAGCCTCGACAGGGGGAGGTACGGCTACACCTTC. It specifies CASSLDRGRYGYTF. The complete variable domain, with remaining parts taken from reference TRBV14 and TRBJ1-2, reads EAGVTQFPSHSVIEKGQTVTLRCDPISGHDNLYWYRRVMGKEIKFLLHFVKESKQDESGMPNNRFLAERTGGTYSTLKVQPAELEDSGVYFCASSLDRGRYGYTFGSGTRLTVV.

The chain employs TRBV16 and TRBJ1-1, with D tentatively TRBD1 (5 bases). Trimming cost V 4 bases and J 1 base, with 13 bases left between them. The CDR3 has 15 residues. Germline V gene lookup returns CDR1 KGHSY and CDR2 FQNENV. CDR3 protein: CASSLPGGGNTEAFF. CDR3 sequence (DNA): TGTGCCAGCAGCCTGCCGGGGGGTGGGAACACTGAAGCTTTCTTT.

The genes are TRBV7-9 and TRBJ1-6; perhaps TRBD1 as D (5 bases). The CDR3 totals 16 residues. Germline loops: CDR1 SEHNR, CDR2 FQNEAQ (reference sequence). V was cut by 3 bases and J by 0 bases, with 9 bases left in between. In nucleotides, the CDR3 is TGTGCCAGCAGCTTTTCAGACAGCTCCTATAATTCACCCCTCCACTTT. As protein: CASSFSDSSYNSPLHF.

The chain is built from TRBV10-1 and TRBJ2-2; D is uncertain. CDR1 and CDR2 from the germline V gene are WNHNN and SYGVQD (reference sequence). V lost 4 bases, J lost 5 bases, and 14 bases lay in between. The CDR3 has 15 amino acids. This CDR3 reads CASSGGMSSTGELFF. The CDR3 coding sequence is TGCGCCAGCAGTGGGGGAATGAGTAGTACCGGGGAGCTGTTTTTT.

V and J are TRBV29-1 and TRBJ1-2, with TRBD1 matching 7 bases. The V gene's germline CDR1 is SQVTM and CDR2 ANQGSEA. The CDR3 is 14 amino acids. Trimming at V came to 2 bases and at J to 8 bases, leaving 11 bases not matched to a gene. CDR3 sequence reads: CSVEQGNTGAGYTF. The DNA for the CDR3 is TGCAGCGTTGAACAGGGGAATACAGGGGCCGGCTACACCTTC.

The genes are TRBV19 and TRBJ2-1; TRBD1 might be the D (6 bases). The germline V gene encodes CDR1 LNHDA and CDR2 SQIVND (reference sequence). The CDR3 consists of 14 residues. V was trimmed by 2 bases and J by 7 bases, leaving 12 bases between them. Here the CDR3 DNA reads TGTGCCAGTAGTATACACCTCCAGGGGAATGAGCAGTTCTTC. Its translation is CASSIHLQGNEQFF. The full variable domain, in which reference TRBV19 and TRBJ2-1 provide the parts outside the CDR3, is DGGITQSPKYLFRKEGQNVTLSCEQNLNHDAMYWYRQDPGQGLRLIYYSQIVNDFQKGDIAEGYSVSREKKESFPLTVTSAQKNPTAFYLCASSIHLQGNEQFFGPGTRLTVL.

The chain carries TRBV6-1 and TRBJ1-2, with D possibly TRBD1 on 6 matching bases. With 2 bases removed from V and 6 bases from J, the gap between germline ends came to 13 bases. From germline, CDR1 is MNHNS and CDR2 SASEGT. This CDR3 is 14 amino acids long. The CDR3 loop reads CASSERGGGHGYTF. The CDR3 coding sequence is TGTGCCAGCAGTGAAAGGGGCGGGGGGCATGGCTACACCTTC.

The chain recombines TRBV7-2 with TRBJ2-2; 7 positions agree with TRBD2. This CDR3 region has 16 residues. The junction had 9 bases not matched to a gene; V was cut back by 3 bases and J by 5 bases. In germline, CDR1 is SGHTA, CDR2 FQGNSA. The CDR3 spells CASSLRGGPRTGELFF. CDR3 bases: TGTGCCAGCAGCTTGCGGGGAGGGCCTAGGACCGGGGAGCTGTTTTTT.

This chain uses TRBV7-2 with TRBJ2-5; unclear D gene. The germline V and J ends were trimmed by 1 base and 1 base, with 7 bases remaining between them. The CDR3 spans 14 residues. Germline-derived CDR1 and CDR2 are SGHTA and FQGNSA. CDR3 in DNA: TGTGCCAGCAGCTTAGAAGTTAGCCAAGAGACCCAGTACTTC. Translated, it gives CASSLEVSQETQYF.

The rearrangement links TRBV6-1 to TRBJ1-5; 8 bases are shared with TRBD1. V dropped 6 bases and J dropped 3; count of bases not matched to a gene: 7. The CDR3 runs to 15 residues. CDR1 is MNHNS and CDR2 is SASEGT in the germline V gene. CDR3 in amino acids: CASSLGQEFNQPQHF. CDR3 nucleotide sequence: TGTGCCAGCAGCTTGGGACAGGAATTCAATCAGCCCCAGCATTTT.

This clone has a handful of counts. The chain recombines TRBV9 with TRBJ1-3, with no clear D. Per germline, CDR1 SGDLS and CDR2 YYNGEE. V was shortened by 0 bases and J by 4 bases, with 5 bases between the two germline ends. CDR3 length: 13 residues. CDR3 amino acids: CASSVEGGNTIYF. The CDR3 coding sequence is TGTGCCAGCAGCGTAGAAGGGGGAAACACCATATATTTT.

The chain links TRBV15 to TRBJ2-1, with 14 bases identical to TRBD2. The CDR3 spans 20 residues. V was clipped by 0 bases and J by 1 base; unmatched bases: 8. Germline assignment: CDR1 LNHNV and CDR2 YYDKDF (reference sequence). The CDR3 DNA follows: TGTGCCACCAGCAGAGATGGAGGAAGGACTAGCGGGAGGTCCTACAATGAGCAGTTCTTC. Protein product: CATSRDGGRTSGRSYNEQFF.

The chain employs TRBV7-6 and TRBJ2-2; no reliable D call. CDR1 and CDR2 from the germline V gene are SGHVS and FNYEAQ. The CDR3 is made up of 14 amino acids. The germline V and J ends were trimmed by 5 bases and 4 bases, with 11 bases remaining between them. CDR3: CASSPLTTTGELFF. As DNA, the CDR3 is TGTGCCAGCAGCCCCCTCACAACCACCGGGGAGCTGTTTTTT.

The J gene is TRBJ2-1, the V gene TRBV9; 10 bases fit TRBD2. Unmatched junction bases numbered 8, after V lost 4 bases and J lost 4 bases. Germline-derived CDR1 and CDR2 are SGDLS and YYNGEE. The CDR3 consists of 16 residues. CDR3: CASSPQLAGIYNEQFF. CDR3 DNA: TGTGCCAGCAGCCCTCAACTAGCGGGGATTTACAATGAGCAGTTCTTC.

Here the CDR3 DNA reads TGTGCCAGCAGCACAAAAAGACCCATTCGGACAGGGGGCAATTGTGGCTACACCTTC. Protein: CASSTKRPIRTGGNCGYTF. The chain recombines TRBV21-1 with TRBJ1-2; the D segment call TRBD1 is taken from the table without a DNA check. TRBV21-1 corresponds to a pseudogene. This CDR3 is 19 amino acids long.

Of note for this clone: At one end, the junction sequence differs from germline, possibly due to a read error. DNA of the CDR3: TGCCCTCCCCGGGACCCCCGTGAGGAGACCCAGTACTTC. This translates into CPPRDPREETQYF. This sequence joins TRBV28 and TRBJ2-5; D may be TRBD1 or TRBD2 (5 bases each). CDR1 is MDHEN and CDR2 is SYDVKM in the germline V gene. The CDR3 loop spans 13 amino acids. The variable domain in full, completed from reference TRBV28 and TRBJ2-5, reads DVKVTQSSRYLVKRTGEKVFLECVQDMDHENMFWYRQDPGLGLRLIYFSYDVKMKEKGDIPEGYSVSREKKERFSLILESASTNQTSMYLCPPRDPREETQYFGPGTRLLVL.

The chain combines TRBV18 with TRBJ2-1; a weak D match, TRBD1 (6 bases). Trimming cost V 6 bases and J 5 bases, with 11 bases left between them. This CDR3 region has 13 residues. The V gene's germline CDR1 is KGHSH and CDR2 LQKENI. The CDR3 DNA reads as TGTGCCAGCTCCCCCACAGGGAACAATGAGCAGTTCTTC. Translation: CASSPTGNNEQFF.

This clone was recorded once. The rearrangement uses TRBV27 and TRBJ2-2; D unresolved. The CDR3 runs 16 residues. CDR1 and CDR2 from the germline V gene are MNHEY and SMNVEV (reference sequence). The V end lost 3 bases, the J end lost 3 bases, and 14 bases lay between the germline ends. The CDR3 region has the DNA TGTGCCAGCAGTTTTTTTATGGGGAAGTACACCGGGGAGCTGTTTTTT. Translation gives CASSFFMGKYTGELFF.